The 6 T cell receptor beta chains listed next were all sequenced from one sample in a study of CD8+ T cells in alopecia areata. Sequencing templates came from extracted RNA that was reverse transcribed into cDNA. This table comes from immunoSEQ multiplex PCR, and its TCRdb copy is limited to in-frame clones, with some not included. The sample has some 130,000 clones; about 59% are singletons. Treatment noted: oral pan-JAK inhibitor, 5-10 mg twice daily. The starting material was CD8+ T cells sorted from blood, obtained at week 4, from a patient treated with tofacitinib. The source is a human donor with alopecia areata.

The CDR3 DNA is TGTGCCAGCAGGCCACTAGCTAACTATGGCTACACCTTC. Translated: CASRPLANYGYTF. The chain uses TRBV7-8 and TRBJ1-2; no firm D call. The V end lost 6 bases, the J end lost 0 bases, and 8 bases lay between the germline ends. Germline V gene data show CDR1 as SGHVS and CDR2 as FQNEAQ. The CDR3 contains 13 residues.

The chain carries TRBV11-2 and TRBJ2-5; the match to TRBD1 covers 9 bases. Looked up from germline, CDR1 is SGHAT and CDR2 is FQNNGV. With V trimmed by 0 bases and J by 5 bases, 4 bases remained unmatched. The CDR3 has 15 residues. The CDR3 loop reads CASSLEGQGRETQYF. The DNA of the CDR3 is TGTGCCAGCAGCTTAGAGGGACAGGGTAGGGAGACCCAGTACTTC. Full variable domain (missing parts from reference TRBV11-2 and TRBJ2-5): EAGVAQSPRYKIIEKRQSVAFWCNPISGHATLYWYQQILGQGPKLLIQFQNNGVVDDSQLPKDRFSAERLKGVDSTLKIQPAKLEDSAVYLCASSLEGQGRETQYFGPGTRLLVL.

This sequence joins TRBV13 and TRBJ2-5, with a weak D call TRBD1 (6 bases). V lost 4 bases to trimming and J lost 0 bases, with 15 bases between them. The length of the CDR3 is 16 residues. Germline V gives CDR1 PRHDT, CDR2 FYEKMQ (reference sequence). For the CDR3, the DNA is TGTGCCAGCAGCTCTTTAGAGGACAGTGACCAAGAGACCCAGTACTTC. It encodes CASSSLEDSDQETQYF.

This clone was seen a few times. This sequence joins TRBV7-9 and TRBJ2-7, with D maybe TRBD2 (6 bases). The germline V gene encodes CDR1 SEHNR and CDR2 FQNEAQ (reference sequence). The CDR3 contains 17 residues. Trimming pared 2 bases from V and 6 bases from J, leaving 23 bases between. The CDR3 region has the DNA TGTGCCAGCAGCTTATATGGAGGGGAAGCGGCGGCCGTCGAGCAGTACTTC. It translates to CASSLYGGEAAAVEQYF. Full variable domain (outside the CDR3, taken from reference TRBV7-9 and TRBJ2-7): DTGVSQNPRHKITKRGQNVTFRCDPISEHNRLYWYRQTLGQGPEFLTYFQNEAQLEKSRLLSDRFSAERPKGSFSTLEIQRTEQGDSAMYLCASSLYGGEAAAVEQYFGPGTRLTVT.

The chain combines TRBV4-1 with TRBJ2-7; D unclear. Per the germline V gene, CDR1 is MGHRA and CDR2 is YSYEKL. V was clipped by 1 base and J by 1 base, with 8 bases between them. The length of the CDR3 is 14 residues. CDR3 protein: CASSQGPASYEQYF. CDR3 DNA sequence: TGCGCCAGCAGCCAAGGGCCCGCATCCTACGAGCAGTACTTC.

V usage is TRBV15 and J usage is TRBJ2-5, with D tentatively TRBD1 (6 bases). V was cut by 5 bases and J by 0 bases, with 16 bases left in between. From germline, CDR1 is LNHNV and CDR2 YYDKDF (reference sequence). The CDR3 has 16 residues. This CDR3 reads CATSGNDRLHQETQYF. CDR3 nucleotides: TGTGCCACCAGCGGTAACGACAGGCTCCACCAAGAGACCCAGTACTTC.